These 17 T cell receptor beta chains came from one sample sequenced in a study of CD8 T cells in ankylosing spondylitis. TCRdb re-called the 5' RACE reads through MiXCR, storing one row per CDR3 protein. The table records approximately 140,000 distinct CDR3 sequences, roughly 8.8% of them present only once. The sequenced material came from synovial fluid, either unsorted or a sorted T cell fraction (not recorded which). The receptor set was obtained from a male donor with ankylosing spondylitis.

This clonotype was observed at least ten times. The chain has TRBV27 and TRBJ2-3, with TRBD2 matching 10 bases. Looked up from germline, CDR1 is MNHEY and CDR2 is SMNVEV (reference sequence). V dropped 6 bases and J dropped 5; count of bases not matched to a gene: 8. This CDR3 is 15 amino acids long. CDR3 sequence reads: CASSRAGGLGDTQYF. The DNA of the CDR3 is TGTGCCAGCAGCCGAGCGGGGGGGCTGGGAGATACGCAGTATTTT.

Ten or more counts support this clonotype. The chain links TRBV20-1 to TRBJ2-3; D gene uncertain. This CDR3 has 16 amino acids. The V end was cut by 2 bases, the J end by 6 bases, with 21 bases between. Germline V gene lookup returns CDR1 DFQATT and CDR2 SNEGSKA (reference sequence). The CDR3 loop is CSARYPRAPRLDTQYF. The CDR3 DNA reads TGCAGTGCTAGATACCCTCGGGCCCCGAGGTTGGATACGCAGTATTTT.

The gene calls are TRBV6-1 and TRBJ1-1, with TRBD1 matching 7 bases. Germline CDR1 reads MNHNS; CDR2 reads SASEGT. Unmatched junction bases numbered 9, after V lost 8 bases and J lost 6 bases. The CDR3 totals 13 residues. In nucleotides, the CDR3 is TGTGCCAGCCGGACAGGCGGTTTTCCTGAAGCTTTCTTT. This codes for CASRTGGFPEAFF.

The gene calls are TRBV28 and TRBJ1-5; D unresolved. The V gene's germline CDR1 is MDHEN and CDR2 SYDVKM. The CDR3 extends over 15 amino acids. The V and J ends lost 3 bases and 3 bases respectively, with 12 bases between them. CDR3 sequence: CASSFIGANNQPQHF. The CDR3, as DNA: TGTGCCAGCAGTTTTATCGGTGCTAACAATCAGCCCCAGCATTTT.

V gene TRBV27 combines with J gene TRBJ1-2; 7 nucleotides match TRBD1. The germline V gene has CDR1 MNHEY and CDR2 SMNVEV (reference sequence). V gave up 6 bases and J gave up 4 bases; unmatched junction bases: 17. This CDR3 spans 17 amino acids. The chain's CDR3 is CASSNPSRRGGFYGYTF. CDR3 coding DNA: TGTGCCAGCAGCAACCCCTCCCGGAGAGGGGGCTTCTATGGCTACACCTTC.

There are many counts of this clonotype. CDR3 region: CASSQDGAYGYTF. DNA for the CDR3: TGTGCCAGCAGCCAAGATGGGGCCTATGGCTACACCTTC. This rearrangement joins TRBV14 to TRBJ1-2, with D perhaps TRBD1 (5 bases). The CDR3 sequence is 13 residues long. V dropped 0 bases and J dropped 4 bases, with 6 bases sitting between them. Germline V lookup: CDR1 SGHDN, CDR2 FVKESK.

V usage is TRBV11-2 and J usage is TRBJ1-1; a possible D gene is TRBD1 (5 bases). The germline CDR1 and CDR2 sequences are SGHAT and FQNNGV. The CDR3 consists of 15 residues. The V gene lost 5 bases and the J gene lost 6 bases, with 19 bases spanning the gap. CDR3 nucleotide sequence: TGTGCCAGCAGCCCAGCACTGGGGCCGGGGTCTGAAGCTTTCTTT. This translates into CASSPALGPGSEAFF.

The gene calls are TRBV11-2 and TRBJ2-1; 10 bases line up with TRBD1. J was trimmed by 4 bases and V by 5 bases; bases with no gene match: 5. The length of the CDR3 is 15 residues. Germline V gene sequence: CDR1 SGHAT, CDR2 FQNNGV. The CDR3 sequence: CASSPGQGTYNEQFF. The CDR3 DNA sequence: TGTGCCAGCAGCCCGGGACAGGGGACATACAATGAGCAGTTCTTC.

This clonotype was detected a few times. This chain uses TRBV20-1 with TRBJ1-6; no clear D. V was pared by 4 bases and J by 5 bases, with 9 bases between. The CDR3 has 13 residues. Per the germline V gene, CDR1 is DFQATT and CDR2 is SNEGSKA (reference sequence). The CDR3 here is CSATRQNNSPLHF. In nucleotides, the CDR3 is TGCAGTGCTACTAGGCAGAATAATTCACCCCTCCACTTT.

This clonotype was picked up a small number of times. The V gene is TRBV5-1, the J gene TRBJ2-5; D is possibly TRBD1 (5 bases). Trimming stripped 0 bases from V and 5 bases from J, with 17 bases between. The CDR3 sequence is 16 residues long. Looked up from germline, CDR1 is SGHRS and CDR2 is YFSETQ. The CDR3 reads CASSLGPVGKGETQYF. CDR3 nucleotides: TGCGCCAGCAGCTTGGGACCGGTGGGCAAGGGGGAGACCCAGTACTTC.

V usage is TRBV28 and J usage is TRBJ1-3; D gene unclear. Per the germline V gene, CDR1 is MDHEN and CDR2 is SYDVKM. The CDR3 sequence is 14 residues long. Trimming took off 6 bases at V and 2 bases at J, with 11 bases between the two ends. The CDR3 DNA follows: TGTGCCAGCAGGAGGTTTCGGGCTGGAAACACCATATATTTT. It yields the protein CASRRFRAGNTIYF.

This clonotype was counted only a few times. The chain joins TRBV6-1 to TRBJ1-2; D call uncertain. Germline values: CDR1 MNHNS, CDR2 SASEGT. The CDR3 totals 13 residues. V was cut by 5 bases and J by 4 bases, with 11 bases left in between. The CDR3 here is CASSPERFYGYTF. CDR3 in DNA: TGTGCCAGCAGTCCCGAGAGGTTCTATGGCTACACCTTC.

The V and J genes are TRBV7-8 and TRBJ1-2; 10 bases are shared with TRBD1. CDR3 length: 16 amino acids. V lost 0 bases, J lost 4 bases, and 5 bases stayed unmatched. The germline CDR1 and CDR2 sequences are SGHVS and FQNEAQ. The CDR3 nucleotides are TGTGCCAGCAGCTTAGCGGCGACAGGGGGCGTCTATGGCTACACCTTC. Its protein is CASSLAATGGVYGYTF.

This clonotype was counted at least ten times. J is TRBJ2-7 and V is TRBV6-1, with a tentative D call TRBD2 (6 bases). Germline loops: CDR1 MNHNS, CDR2 SASEGT. Trimming removed 6 bases at V and 2 bases at J, with 14 bases between. CDR3 size: 14 residues. The DNA of the CDR3 is TGTGCCAGCAGCCCCGGGGGTGTTCCCTACGAGCAGTACTTC. Translation gives CASSPGGVPYEQYF.

This clonotype was detected ten times or more. The junction and the germline gene differ at one end; a read error may be behind it. J is TRBJ2-1 and V is TRBV7-7, with a possible D match to TRBD2 (7 bases). The CDR3 has 13 residues. The germline CDR1 and CDR2 sequences are SSHAT and FNYEAQ (reference sequence). The CDR3 sequence is CASSLDGGREQFF. CDR3 coding DNA: TGTGCTAGCAGCTTAGACGGGGGGCGTGAGCAGTTCTTC.

The sample holds many counts of this clonotype. The chain joins TRBV24-1 to TRBJ2-5, with 7 bases identical to TRBD1. Germline V gene lookup returns CDR1 KGHDR and CDR2 SFDVKD. This CDR3 is built from 15 residues. V shed 6 bases and J 5 bases; nucleotides not matched to a gene: 11. CDR3: CATSLEGALGETQYF. The CDR3 region has the DNA TGTGCCACCAGTTTAGAGGGGGCGCTTGGGGAGACCCAGTACTTC.

This sequence joins TRBV5-4 and TRBJ2-1, with TRBD2 matching 7 bases. This CDR3 has 14 residues. V was pared by 3 bases and J by 6 bases, with 6 bases of the junction left unmatched. Germline CDR1 SGHNT, CDR2 YYREEE (reference sequence). CDR3 loop: CASSWAAGVNEQFF. Written as DNA, the CDR3 is TGTGCCAGCAGCTGGGCGGCGGGAGTCAATGAGCAGTTCTTC.